Each of the 26 T cell receptor beta chains below was sequenced from the same sample in a study of blood T cell repertoires in COVID-19. Measured with immunoSEQ multiplex PCR; TCRdb has only the in-frame clones, and not every one. Found here are approximately 110,000 clones, around four fifths of them singletons; the top ten hold around 8%. The specimen sequenced was peripheral blood. The receptor set was obtained from a man in his 70s with acute or convalescent COVID-19.

The chain recombines TRBV12-3 or TRBV12-4 with TRBJ1-5; no clear D. The ends were cut back, 2 bases at V and 7 bases at J, with 9 bases in the middle. The CDR3 is made up of 13 amino acids. CDR3 loop: CASSLREEQPQHF. CDR3 nucleotides: TGTGCCAGCAGTTTACGGGAGGAGCAGCCCCAGCATTTT.

The V gene is TRBV5-1, the J gene TRBJ2-7; 8 bases are shared with TRBD1. Trimming at V came to 3 bases and at J to 6 bases, leaving 11 bases not matched to a gene. The CDR3 has 15 residues. Germline V gene sequence: CDR1 SGHRS, CDR2 YFSETQ. CDR3 region: CASSSTIDRGGEQYF. The CDR3 nucleotides are TGCGCCAGCAGCTCGACTATCGACAGGGGAGGCGAGCAGTACTTC.

The V gene is TRBV15, the J gene TRBJ1-4, with 8 bases aligning to TRBD1. Germline V gene sequence: CDR1 LNHNV, CDR2 YYDKDF (reference sequence). The CDR3 contains 16 residues. V was clipped by 0 bases and J by 4 bases; unmatched bases: 4. The CDR3 region has the DNA TGTGCCACCAGCAGAGATCAGGGGGCCGGTAATGAAAAACTGTTTTTT. Its protein product is CATSRDQGAGNEKLFF. The complete variable domain, with remaining parts taken from reference TRBV15 and TRBJ1-4, reads DAMVIQNPRYQVTQFGKPVTLSCSQTLNHNVMYWYQQKSSQAPKLLFHYYDKDFNNEADTPDNFQSRRPNTSFCFLDIRSPGLGDTAMYLCATSRDQGAGNEKLFFGSGTQLSVL.

In its sample, this clone was seen a few times. CDR3 in amino acids: CASSSHRGRANQPQHF. As DNA, the CDR3 is TGTGCCAGCAGTTCGCACAGGGGGCGCGCAAATCAGCCCCAGCATTTT. The V and J genes are TRBV27 and TRBJ1-5; 9 bases align to TRBD1. The germline gives CDR1 MNHEY, CDR2 SMNVEV (reference sequence). With 4 bases clipped from V and 4 bases from J, the junction kept 8 bases outside the gene matches. The CDR3 runs to 16 residues.

The gene calls are TRBV5-4 and TRBJ1-5, with TRBD1 matching 9 bases. J lost 3 bases, V lost 5 bases, and 6 bases had no gene match. CDR3 length: 15 residues. Germline V CDR1 and CDR2: SGHNT, YYREEE (reference sequence). CDR3 bases: TGTGCCAGCAGTCCCGGGACAGGGTACAATCAGCCCCAGCATTTT. It codes for CASSPGTGYNQPQHF. The variable domain in full, completed from reference TRBV5-4 and TRBJ1-5, reads ETGVTQSPTHLIKTRGQQVTLRCSSQSGHNTVSWYQQALGQGPQFIFQYYREEENGRGNFPPRFSGLQFPNYSSELNVNALELDDSALYLCASSPGTGYNQPQHFGDGTRLSIL.

CDR3 nucleotides: TGTGCCAGCTCACCCGGACAGGGAAACTTGGGCTACACCTTC. It yields the protein CASSPGQGNLGYTF. The rearrangement uses TRBV18 and TRBJ1-2, with 8 bases identical to TRBD1. Per the germline V gene, CDR1 is KGHSH and CDR2 is LQKENI. CDR3 size: 14 residues. The V segment lost 3 bases and the J segment 8 bases; nucleotides outside the gene matches: 8.

This clone has a single count. The chain combines TRBV7-3 with TRBJ2-3; 12 nucleotides match TRBD2. V was pared by 8 bases and J by 0 bases, with 9 bases of the junction left unmatched. This CDR3 has 17 residues. In germline, CDR1 is SGHTA, CDR2 FQGTGA. CDR3 DNA: TGTGCCAGCGGGACCGGGACTAGCGGGCTTAGCACAGATACGCAGTATTTT. It yields the protein CASGTGTSGLSTDTQYF.

The chain carries TRBV3-1 (or the pseudogene TRBV3-2) and TRBJ2-1, with 7 nucleotides matching TRBD2. CDR3 length equals 16 residues. The V segment lost 1 base and the J segment 4 bases; nucleotides outside the gene matches: 7. The germline CDR1 and CDR2 sequences are LGHDT and YNNKEL (reference sequence). This CDR3 reads CASSQGGAGEYNEQFF. The CDR3 DNA is TGTGCCAGCAGCCAAGGTGGCGCGGGAGAGTACAATGAGCAGTTCTTC.

The J gene is TRBJ2-1, the V gene TRBV28, with D possibly matching TRBD1 (6 bases). CDR1 and CDR2 from the germline V gene are MDHEN and SYDVKM. This CDR3 spans 11 amino acids. The V end lost 7 bases, the J end lost 8 bases, and 9 bases lay between the germline ends. CDR3: CASTGAYEQFF. CDR3 DNA: TGTGCCAGCACAGGGGCCTATGAGCAGTTCTTC. The full variable domain, its missing parts supplied by reference TRBV28 and TRBJ2-1, is DVKVTQSSRYLVKRTGEKVFLECVQDMDHENMFWYRQDPGLGLRLIYFSYDVKMKEKGDIPEGYSVSREKKERFSLILESASTNQTSMYLCASTGAYEQFFGPGTRLTVL.

V usage is TRBV30 and J usage is TRBJ2-6; TRBD1 might be the D (6 bases). The germline V gene has CDR1 GTSNPN and CDR2 SVGIG (reference sequence). The V end lost 3 bases, the J end lost 1 base, and 13 bases lay between the germline ends. This CDR3 has 16 amino acids. The CDR3 DNA sequence: TGTGCCTGGAGAAAACAGGGTCGTTCTGGGGCCAACGTCCTGACTTTC. Encoded protein: CAWRKQGRSGANVLTF.

The J gene is TRBJ1-6, the V gene TRBV12-3 or TRBV12-4, with D maybe TRBD1 (5 bases). The CDR3 has 13 amino acids. V shed 4 bases and J shed 6 bases, with 7 bases lying between them. This CDR3 is CASSSQVNSPLHF. Here the CDR3 DNA reads TGTGCCAGCAGTTCACAGGTTAATTCACCCCTCCACTTT.

V gene TRBV5-1 combines with J gene TRBJ2-1, with TRBD2 matching 12 bases. Germline lookup yields CDR1 SGHRS and CDR2 YFSETQ. The V gene end was trimmed by 4 bases and the J gene end by 7 bases; junction bases not matched to a gene: 9. The CDR3 totals 16 residues. CDR3 sequence (DNA): TGCGCCAGCAGCGGCCGACTAGCGGGAGATATTAATGAGCAGTTCTTC. This codes for CASSGRLAGDINEQFF.

This clone was seen only a few times. V is TRBV5-6 and J is TRBJ2-5; 7 bases map to TRBD1. Germline V CDR1 and CDR2: SGHDT, YYEEEE. The V and J ends lost 7 bases and 0 bases, in that order; junction bases with no gene match: 9. The CDR3 is made up of 15 amino acids. CDR3 sequence reads: CASSVSGQYQETQYF. DNA of the CDR3: TGTGCCAGCTCCGTATCGGGACAGTACCAAGAGACCCAGTACTTC.

The chain links TRBV12-3 or TRBV12-4 to TRBJ1-4; tentative D call: TRBD1 (5 bases). The CDR3 consists of 13 residues. V shed 1 base and J shed 17 bases, with 17 bases lying between them. Here the CDR3 DNA reads TGTGCCAGCAGTTTAGGTGGGGGGTCGGCCAAATTTTTT. It is translated as CASSLGGGSAKFF.

V and J are TRBV7-9 and TRBJ2-2; D call uncertain. Germline CDR1 and CDR2: SEHNR and FQNEAQ (reference sequence). The CDR3 has 14 residues. Trimming removed 6 bases at V and 4 bases at J, with 12 bases between. CDR3 DNA: TGTGCCAGCAGTCTAAAGGAGTCCACCGGGGAGCTGTTTTTT. Translation: CASSLKESTGELFF.

This clone came up once. The rearrangement links TRBV5-1 to TRBJ2-2, with D perhaps matching TRBD1 (6 bases). This CDR3 comprises 16 residues. CDR1 and CDR2 from the germline V gene are SGHRS and YFSETQ. The V end was cut by 4 bases, the J end by 0 bases, with 13 bases between. The CDR3 DNA follows: TGCGCCAGCAGCCCCCCACAGGGAACGAACACCGGGGAGCTGTTTTTT. As protein: CASSPPQGTNTGELFF. Looking up the rest from reference TRBV5-1 and TRBJ2-2 gives the full variable domain: KAGVTQTPRYLIKTRGQQVTLSCSPISGHRSVSWYQQTPGQGLQFLFEYFSETQRNKGNFPGRFSGRQFSNSRSEMNVSTLELGDSALYLCASSPPQGTNTGELFFGEGSRLTVL.

The chain employs TRBV6-5 and TRBJ2-3; D might be TRBD1 (5 bases). V was trimmed by 4 bases and J by 11 bases, leaving 13 bases between them. Germline CDR1 is MNHEY and CDR2 is SVGAGI. This CDR3 region has 12 residues. The CDR3 bases are TGTGCCAGCAGTTTGGACAATTCTAGGCAGTATTTT. Translation: CASSLDNSRQYF.

This chain joins TRBV5-1 and TRBJ1-4, with TRBD1 identical over 8 bases. The CDR3 is made up of 16 amino acids. The germline V gene encodes CDR1 SGHRS and CDR2 YFSETQ. Trimming removed 0 bases from V and 8 bases from J; junction bases left unmatched: 9. CDR3 nucleotide sequence: TGCGCCAGCAGCTTGGCCCAGGGGGCCCTCGAAGAAAAACTGTTTTTT. It encodes CASSLAQGALEEKLFF.

This clone was seen once. The V and J genes are TRBV6-6 and TRBJ1-2; D uncertain. Trimming pared 5 bases from V and 2 bases from J, leaving 9 bases between. The CDR3 runs 13 residues. Germline-derived CDR1 and CDR2 are MNHNY and SVGAGI (reference sequence). CDR3 sequence reads: CASSKDGNYGYTF. For the CDR3, the DNA is TGTGCCAGCAGTAAAGACGGGAACTATGGCTACACCTTC.

This clone was detected once. This chain joins TRBV5-1 and TRBJ1-1; D gene ambiguous. Per germline, CDR1 SGHRS and CDR2 YFSETQ. V was trimmed by 7 bases and J by 1 base, leaving 11 bases between them. The CDR3 is 13 amino acids. The DNA for the CDR3 is TGCGCCAGCCAACTCGAGGGGAACACTGAAGCTTTCTTT. Translated, it gives CASQLEGNTEAFF.

The rearrangement uses TRBV28 and TRBJ2-7; 10 bases map to TRBD1. Germline CDR1 is MDHEN and CDR2 is SYDVKM. This CDR3 contains 17 residues. Trimming took 5 bases from V and 1 from J; bases not matched to a gene: 11. The CDR3 here is CASSPRRGGQGSYEQYF. DNA of the CDR3: TGTGCCAGCAGTCCTCGTCGGGGGGGACAGGGGTCCTACGAGCAGTACTTC.

The chain couples TRBV4-2 to TRBJ2-6; D ambiguous. Trimming cost V 0 bases and J 0 bases, with 12 bases left between them. The CDR3 consists of 18 residues. Germline CDR1 is LGHNA and CDR2 is YNFKEQ. Written as DNA, the CDR3 is TGTGCCAGCAGCCAAGATAGTCGGTCTGACTCTGGGGCCAACGTCCTGACTTTC. This encodes CASSQDSRSDSGANVLTF.

In this sample, this clone turned up a few times. This chain uses TRBV11-3 with TRBJ1-3; TRBD1 aligns across 7 bases. Per the germline V gene, CDR1 is SGHNT and CDR2 is YENEEA. V lost 5 bases, J lost 8 bases, and 6 bases stayed unmatched. The CDR3 has 13 amino acids. CDR3 nucleotides: TGTGCCAGCAGCCACGCGGGGACAGACACCATATATTTT. Translating it yields CASSHAGTDTIYF.

The V gene is TRBV9, the J gene TRBJ1-3, with TRBD1 matching 7 bases. With V trimmed by 3 bases and J by 2 bases, 2 bases remained unmatched. The CDR3 loop spans 14 amino acids. The germline V gene has CDR1 SGDLS and CDR2 YYNGEE. CDR3 DNA: TGTGCCAGCAGCGGAACAGGGGCTGGAAACACCATATATTTT. This codes for CASSGTGAGNTIYF.

This chain links TRBV7-2 with TRBJ2-3; 7 nucleotides line up with TRBD2. The germline V gene encodes CDR1 SGHTA and CDR2 FQGNSA. The CDR3 runs 16 residues. The trim removed 10 bases at V and 0 bases at J, leaving 13 bases unmatched. This chain's CDR3 is CATPAPSGPSTDTQYF. DNA of the CDR3: TGTGCCACCCCGGCCCCTAGCGGACCTAGCACAGATACGCAGTATTTT.

The chain combines TRBV5-4 with TRBJ2-7; possibly TRBD2 for D (6 bases). Germline CDR1 and CDR2: SGHNT and YYREEE (reference sequence). V lost 0 bases and J 1 base, leaving 17 bases between the germline ends. CDR3 length: 17 residues. The CDR3 here is CASSLAGSGTASYEQYF. As DNA, the CDR3 is TGTGCCAGCAGCTTGGCCGGGTCCGGGACTGCTTCCTACGAGCAGTACTTC.